The 29 T cell receptor beta chains below were found in one sample sequenced in a study of blood T cell repertoires in COVID-19 (dated by TCRdb to about 2020). Receptor libraries were prepared by the immunoSEQ multiplex PCR assay. Drawn from immuneACCESS, this table holds only the in-frame rearrangements with V and J called that TCRdb kept. Clones are partly lost; checked studies trace under half to an unresolved V gene and leave the rest unexplained. The sample yields around 700,000 clones; about nine tenths were counted once. The ten largest clones add up to roughly 0.25% of the sample. What was sequenced was peripheral blood. The source of these receptors is a woman between 18 and 29 years old with acute or convalescent COVID-19.

V and J are TRBV4-1 and TRBJ1-4; no definite D call. Per germline, CDR1 MGHRA and CDR2 YSYEKL. V lost 3 bases, J lost 3 bases, and 8 bases lay in between. CDR3 size: 14 residues. The CDR3 region is CASSHFGANEKLFF. The CDR3 region has the DNA TGCGCCAGCAGCCATTTCGGTGCTAATGAAAAACTGTTTTTT.

V is TRBV27 and J is TRBJ2-7, with 9 bases fitting TRBD2. The V segment lost 6 bases and the J segment 3 bases; nucleotides outside the gene matches: 3. CDR3 length equals 13 residues. The germline V gene has CDR1 MNHEY and CDR2 SMNVEV (reference sequence). The CDR3 sequence: CASRLAGLYEQYF. The DNA of the CDR3 is TGTGCCAGCAGGCTAGCGGGACTCTACGAGCAGTACTTC.

The V and J genes are TRBV25-1 and TRBJ2-7; D is uncertain. V was trimmed by 6 bases and J by 6 bases, leaving 9 bases between them. Looked up from germline, CDR1 is MGHDK and CDR2 is SYGVNS. The CDR3 is 11 amino acids. CDR3 residues: CASRRLGEQYF. In DNA, the CDR3 is TGTGCCAGCAGGCGGCTTGGCGAGCAGTACTTC.

V and J are TRBV30 and TRBJ1-1; D possibly corresponds to TRBD1 (6 bases). This CDR3 region has 14 residues. Germline lookup yields CDR1 GTSNPN and CDR2 SVGIG (reference sequence). V lost 2 bases to trimming and J lost 4 bases, with 14 bases between them. DNA for the CDR3: TGTGCCTGGAGTCGCCCGCCAGGGGCCACTGAAGCTTTCTTT. Translating gives CAWSRPPGATEAFF.

The chain recombines TRBV29-1 with TRBJ1-4; a weak D match, TRBD1 (5 bases). The CDR3 has 13 amino acids. Germline CDR1 and CDR2: SQVTM and ANQGSEA. V lost 4 bases and J lost 5, with 11 bases in between. CDR3 nucleotides: TGCAGCGTTGCCCGACAGATGAATGAAAAACTGTTTTTT. It encodes CSVARQMNEKLFF.

This clone was seen a single time. The genes are TRBV6-5 and TRBJ2-7, with D possibly matching TRBD1 (6 bases). The CDR3 has 13 residues. Trimming pared 8 bases from V and 2 bases from J, leaving 13 bases between. The germline CDR1 and CDR2 sequences are MNHEY and SVGAGI. The CDR3 DNA reads TGTGCCAGCGGAACGACAGGCCCCTACGAGCAGTACTTC. It translates to CASGTTGPYEQYF.

The chain joins TRBV21-1 to TRBJ1-4; the table assigns TRBD1, which was not confirmed against the DNA. TRBV21-1 constitutes a pseudogene. This CDR3 is built from 14 residues. CDR3 region: CASRSGGEFEKLFF. CDR3 in DNA: TGTGCCAGCAGGTCAGGGGGCGAGTTCGAAAAACTGTTTTTT.

This chain connects TRBV6-5 to TRBJ1-2; no clear D. Trimming stripped 4 bases from V and 7 bases from J, with 16 bases between. Germline lookup yields CDR1 MNHEY and CDR2 SVGAGI. The CDR3 contains 14 residues. The CDR3 DNA sequence: TGTGCCAGCAGTTCCTTCGGGGAATTCGGTGGCTACACCTTC. As protein: CASSSFGEFGGYTF.

About this clone: The sample contains more than one DNA sequence encoding this CDR3. The V call is TRBV27, the J call TRBJ1-2; 9 nucleotides agree with TRBD1. The J segment lost 4 bases and the V segment lost 8 bases, leaving 5 bases of the junction unmatched. The CDR3 sequence is 13 residues long. CDR1 and CDR2 from the germline V gene are MNHEY and SMNVEV (reference sequence). The DNA for the CDR3 is TGTGCCAGCCGACCGACAGGGGGCTATGGCTACACCTTC. Translation: CASRPTGGYGYTF.

This chain's CDR3 is CASSIGGQGASNEQFF. In DNA, the CDR3 is TGTGCCAGTAGTATTGGGGGACAGGGGGCGTCCAATGAGCAGTTCTTC. This sequence joins TRBV19 and TRBJ2-1; TRBD1 matches 12 bases. CDR3 length: 16 amino acids. V shed 3 bases, J shed 6 bases, and the junction held 6 bases outside the gene matches. The germline gives CDR1 LNHDA, CDR2 SQIVND (reference sequence).

This clone appeared once. The chain employs TRBV6-5 and TRBJ1-3; D is undetermined. Trimming took 0 bases from V and 0 from J, leaving 9 bases between them. The CDR3 spans 16 residues. CDR1 and CDR2 from the germline V gene are MNHEY and SVGAGI. The CDR3 DNA reads as TGTGCCAGCAGTTACTCGACGGAGAGCTCTGGAAACACCATATATTTT. Its translation: CASSYSTESSGNTIYF.

This clone has only one observation. This chain links TRBV12-5 with TRBJ1-3; D is perhaps TRBD1 (6 bases). With 4 bases removed from V and 1 base from J, the gap between germline ends came to 17 bases. The CDR3 totals 17 residues. CDR1 is LGHNT, CDR2 FRNRAP, per germline. Here the CDR3 reads CASGWGRPGQSGNTIYF. The CDR3 DNA reads TGTGCTAGTGGTTGGGGACGCCCGGGACAATCTGGAAACACCATATATTTT.

The genes are TRBV5-1 and TRBJ2-5, with TRBD1 identical over 7 bases. The germline gives CDR1 SGHRS, CDR2 YFSETQ. This CDR3 has 13 residues. V was clipped by 2 bases and J by 3 bases; unmatched bases: 1. This CDR3 reads CASSFTGEETQYF. CDR3 bases: TGCGCCAGCAGCTTCACAGGGGAAGAGACCCAGTACTTC. The variable domain in full, completed from reference TRBV5-1 and TRBJ2-5, reads KAGVTQTPRYLIKTRGQQVTLSCSPISGHRSVSWYQQTPGQGLQFLFEYFSETQRNKGNFPGRFSGRQFSNSRSEMNVSTLELGDSALYLCASSFTGEETQYFGPGTRLLVL.

The chain recombines TRBV3-1 (or the pseudogene TRBV3-2) with TRBJ2-3; 9 nucleotides line up with TRBD1. From germline, CDR1 is LGHDT and CDR2 YNNKEL (reference sequence). CDR3 length: 16 amino acids. After removal of 3 bases from V and 4 bases from J, the junction contained 8 bases not matched to a gene. The CDR3 bases are TGTGCCAGCAGCCACCACAGGGGGCTGGAGGCAGATACGCAGTATTTT. Protein: CASSHHRGLEADTQYF.

With respect to this clone: Other DNA sequences of this sample code for an identical CDR3. The chain couples TRBV27 to TRBJ1-1, with D tentatively TRBD1 (5 bases). CDR1 and CDR2 (germline): MNHEY, SMNVEV (reference sequence). With 3 bases removed from V and 6 bases from J, the gap between germline ends came to 5 bases. This CDR3 has 11 amino acids. The CDR3 loop is CASSLGPEAFF. As DNA, the CDR3 is TGTGCCAGCAGTTTGGGGCCTGAAGCTTTCTTT.

The V and J genes are TRBV7-9 and TRBJ2-1; D is unresolved. Germline values: CDR1 SEHNR, CDR2 FQNEAQ (reference sequence). V gave up 1 base and J gave up 7 bases, with 20 bases separating them. This CDR3 spans 17 amino acids. The CDR3 sequence: CASSLGRMVRHLNEQFF. In nucleotides, the CDR3 is TGTGCCAGCAGCTTAGGGAGAATGGTACGGCACCTTAATGAGCAGTTCTTC.

This rearrangement joins TRBV19 to TRBJ1-1; no reliable D call. The CDR3 runs to 11 residues. CDR1 is LNHDA, CDR2 SQIVND, per germline (reference sequence). V was cut by 3 bases and J by 4 bases, with 3 bases left in between. The chain's CDR3 is CASSIGTEAFF. The CDR3 coding sequence is TGTGCCAGTAGTATCGGCACTGAAGCTTTCTTT.

V usage is TRBV19 and J usage is TRBJ1-3, with TRBD1 matching over 7 bases. The CDR3 runs to 16 residues. Trimming cost V 5 bases and J 0 bases; bases outside gene matches: 7. Germline V gives CDR1 LNHDA, CDR2 SQIVND (reference sequence). Here the CDR3 DNA reads TGTGCCAGTAGTGTCTCGACAGGGCCCTCTGGAAACACCATATATTTT. Its protein is CASSVSTGPSGNTIYF.

The rearrangement joins TRBV19 to TRBJ1-6; 9 nucleotides agree with TRBD1. Unmatched junction bases numbered 9, after V lost 7 bases and J lost 8 bases. The germline V gene has CDR1 LNHDA and CDR2 SQIVND (reference sequence). The CDR3 is 15 residues long. The CDR3 sequence: CASTLGQGVYSPLHF. CDR3 sequence (DNA): TGTGCCAGTACCCTGGGACAGGGAGTCTATTCACCCCTCCACTTT. Using reference TRBV19 and TRBJ1-6 for the parts outside the CDR3, the full variable domain is DGGITQSPKYLFRKEGQNVTLSCEQNLNHDAMYWYRQDPGQGLRLIYYSQIVNDFQKGDIAEGYSVSREKKESFPLTVTSAQKNPTAFYLCASTLGQGVYSPLHFGNGTRLTVT.

This chain uses TRBV25-1 with TRBJ1-2; D not certain. There are 13 residues in the CDR3. Trimming took 3 bases from V and 4 from J, leaving 9 bases between them. Germline assignment: CDR1 MGHDK and CDR2 SYGVNS. CDR3 protein: CASSDSRSYGYTF. CDR3 DNA: TGTGCCAGCAGTGACAGTAGGAGCTATGGCTACACCTTC.

The gene calls are TRBV25-1 and TRBJ1-1; D gene ambiguous. Germline V gene lookup returns CDR1 MGHDK and CDR2 SYGVNS. V dropped 11 bases and J dropped 6 bases, with 13 bases sitting between them. This CDR3 is built from 11 residues. CDR3 residues: CAPRGGPEAFF. As DNA, the CDR3 is TGTGCCCCCCGAGGAGGCCCTGAAGCTTTCTTT.

The rearrangement uses TRBV28 and TRBJ1-2; tentatively, D is TRBD1 (5 bases). CDR3 size: 15 residues. Trimming cost V 7 bases and J 2 bases, with 17 bases left between them. The germline V gene encodes CDR1 MDHEN and CDR2 SYDVKM. As DNA, the CDR3 is TGTGCCAGCACCGACCACACAGGCCCAAACTATGGCTACACCTTC. Encoded protein: CASTDHTGPNYGYTF.

This clone was seen a handful of times. CDR3 DNA: TGTGCCAGCAGCTTAGTTTGGGTCGGGACTGAAGCTTTCTTT. It yields the protein CASSLVWVGTEAFF. The chain joins TRBV7-9 to TRBJ1-1; D is uncertain. Germline loops: CDR1 SEHNR, CDR2 FQNEAQ (reference sequence). The V and J ends lost 1 base and 5 bases respectively, with 11 bases between them. The CDR3 totals 14 residues.

This rearrangement joins TRBV7-9 to TRBJ2-7, with 8 positions matching TRBD1. Germline CDR1 is SEHNR and CDR2 is FQNEAQ (reference sequence). The CDR3 is made up of 16 amino acids. Germline trimming cut 4 bases from V and 1 base from J; bases unmatched to any gene: 9. CDR3 coding DNA: TGTGCCAGCAGCTCTAGGGGGACAGGCCTTTCCTACGAGCAGTACTTC. The encoded protein is CASSSRGTGLSYEQYF.

The chain combines TRBV24-1 with TRBJ1-2, with D possibly matching TRBD1 (5 bases). Trimming removed 7 bases from V and 7 bases from J, with 12 bases in between. From germline, CDR1 is KGHDR and CDR2 SFDVKD. The CDR3 totals 12 residues. CDR3 DNA: TGTGCCACCAGCGATGGGGCTGGTGGCTACACCTTC. Amino acid sequence: CATSDGAGGYTF.

The chain has TRBV3-1 (or the pseudogene TRBV3-2) and TRBJ2-1, with 16 bases that match TRBD2. CDR1 is LGHDT and CDR2 is YNNKEL in the germline V gene (reference sequence). The junction had 9 bases not matched to a gene; V was cut back by 3 bases and J by 4 bases. This CDR3 spans 19 amino acids. The DNA for the CDR3 is TGTGCCAGCAGCCACTCATCCGGGACTAGCGGGGGGGTTTACAATGAGCAGTTCTTC. It codes for CASSHSSGTSGGVYNEQFF.

This rearrangement joins TRBV6-1 to TRBJ1-5; D gene ambiguous. This CDR3 comprises 16 residues. Germline CDR1 MNHNS, CDR2 SASEGT. V was clipped by 2 bases and J by 0 bases, with 11 bases between them. This chain's CDR3 is CASSETADFSNQPQHF. CDR3 DNA: TGTGCCAGCAGTGAAACCGCCGACTTTAGCAATCAGCCCCAGCATTTT.

In this sample, this clone turned up a few times. The V and J genes are TRBV14 and TRBJ1-1; no firm D call. The CDR3 contains 11 residues. The germline V and J ends were trimmed by 1 base and 10 bases, with 7 bases remaining between them. CDR1 and CDR2 (germline): SGHDN, FVKESK. The CDR3: CASSQVFGAFF. The DNA for the CDR3 is TGTGCCAGCAGCCAAGTCTTCGGAGCTTTCTTT.

V usage is TRBV5-4 and J usage is TRBJ1-2, with a weak D call TRBD1 (5 bases). The ends were cut back, 0 bases at V and 8 bases at J, with 8 bases in the middle. This CDR3 contains 12 residues. Germline values: CDR1 SGHNT, CDR2 YYREEE (reference sequence). Here the CDR3 DNA reads TGTGCCAGCAGCTTGGGACAGAAGGGCTACACCTTC. Encoded protein: CASSLGQKGYTF.